This T cell receptor (beta chain) was observed in a study of cytomegalovirus exposure and HLA in healthy donors. Study in general: From HLA-typed donors, an early data release held about 92 million unique TCRs. Findings and caveats of the study: Most TCR sequences were uncommon, yet certain public TCRs appeared in many donors. Looking again later, the authors saw that most CMV-associated TCR beta chains seemed HLA-restricted.

Note on this clone: Its target is unknown.

Primers included in the PCR were 60 Vbeta and 13 Jbeta primers. Libraries were prepared by immunoSEQ multiplex PCR; TCRdb keeps only in-frame clonotypes and omits some of them. The profile covers some 120,000 clones, with 75% appearing a single time and less than 3% taken by the ten largest. With 0 bases clipped from V and 2 bases from J, the junction kept 4 bases outside the gene matches. The CDR3 loop spans 16 amino acids. Germline CDR1 MNHEY, CDR2 SMNVEV (reference sequence). Input material: PBMCs. This sequence originates from a woman aged 40 to 50 in good health and CMV-seropositive. The chain combines TRBV27 with TRBJ2-3; 8 bases fit TRBD2. The CDR3, as DNA: TGTGCCAGCAGTTTATCCGGGACTAGGTCCACAGATACGCAGTATTTT. This translates into CASSLSGTRSTDTQYF.